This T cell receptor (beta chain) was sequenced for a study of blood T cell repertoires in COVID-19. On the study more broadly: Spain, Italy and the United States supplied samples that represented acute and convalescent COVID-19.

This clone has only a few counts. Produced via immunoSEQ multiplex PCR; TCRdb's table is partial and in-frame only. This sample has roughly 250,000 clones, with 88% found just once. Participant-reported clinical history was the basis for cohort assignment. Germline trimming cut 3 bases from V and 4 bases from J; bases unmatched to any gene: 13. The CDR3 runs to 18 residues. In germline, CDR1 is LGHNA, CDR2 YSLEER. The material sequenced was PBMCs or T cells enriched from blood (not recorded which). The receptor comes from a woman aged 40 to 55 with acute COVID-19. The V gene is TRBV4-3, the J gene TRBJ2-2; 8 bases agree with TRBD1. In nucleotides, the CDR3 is TGCGCCAGCAGCCATACAACCGGGACAGGCGTTGGCACCGGGGAGCTGTTTTTT. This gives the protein CASSHTTGTGVGTGELFF.